Sequencing of this T cell receptor beta chain was carried out in a study of identical twins (dated by TCRdb to the mid-2010s). Turning to the overall study: The study deep-sequenced TCR alpha and beta repertoires from monozygotic twins, unrelated adults of various ages and cord blood to test whether fetal clonotypes persist. Replicate twin experiments were performed at different times using different library preparation protocols to rule out contamination.

Libraries were prepared through 5' RACE. The listed sequencing device is Illumina HiSeq 2000. A universal primer binding site was added through template switching, and the final cDNA carried a unique molecular identifier so that TCR cDNA molecules could be counted accurately. Specific primers in the conserved constant-segment region were used to synthesize first-strand cDNA for TCR alpha and beta chains. To control for contamination, every cDNA library carried two barcodes: a SMART-Mk sample barcode plus Illumina barcodes. TruSeq adapter sequences and Illumina sample barcodes were added in two successive PCR steps. Sequencing of the TCR alpha and beta cDNA libraries was done on the Illumina HiSeq platform using custom primers. The authors' pipeline ran thus. Unique molecular identifiers were extracted from raw reads with MiGEC, and CDR3 positions were determined with MiXCR. For each individual, recombination models were inferred using an EM algorithm with the repgenHMM and IGoR tools. The tcR package in R was used for shared clonotype analysis, with sharing normalized by the product of cloneset sizes. To study raw recombination without the effects of thymic and clonal selection, out-of-frame nonproductive sequences were analyzed. Starting from the raw public reads, TCRdb applied fastp trimming at Q25, assembled clones with MiXCR and retained in-frame beta chains. Every distinct CDR3 protein forms one entry, paired with its most common genes and DNA. What appears here as the V and J calls and clone size reflects TCRdb's work, not the paper's. This sample gives roughly 220,000 distinct CDR3 sequences in total; 5.5% to 7.5% of them show up just once. 13% to 15% of the sample goes to the ten largest clones.

The table lists this clonotype with many counts. Its binding antigen is unknown. Per-nucleotide qualities are absent, and no much larger clonotype sits a single base away. Every donor was a healthy Caucasian. The twin cohort consisted of three pairs of female monozygotic twins, all aged 18 to 29 years. Positive isolation kits from Invitrogen were used to isolate the CD4+ and CD8+ T cell populations. Measured from the cysteine to the phenylalanine, the CDR3 is 14 residues long. This entry keeps only the CDR3 DNA: 42 bases, framed from base 1. Broad study findings and their caveats: The excess sharing between twins in beta out-of-frame sequences was weaker because fewer shared sequences reduced the signal-to-noise ratio. Out-of-frame TCR alpha sharing in monozygotic twins was systematically underestimated by recombination models, whereas sharing between unrelated individuals was in agreement with the recombination models. Because the same donors could not be followed over many years, the conclusions relied on cross-sectional statistical analysis. Out-of-frame TCR alpha sequences shared between twins showed an excess of low generation-probability sequences compared with coincidental sharing between unrelated individuals. Fewer insertions were carried by abundant cord blood beta clonotypes, a similar but weaker trend appeared in young adult naive repertoires, and no such trend appeared in memory repertoires. Invariant T cells such as MAIT and iNKT could partly confound zero-insertion analyses, though diverse VJ usage argued against this for most clonotypes.

These data are also associated with another study on T cells expressing NK-cell markers. As noted in the second study: In sorted CD3+CD56+NKG2C+, CD3+CD56+NKG2C- and CD3+CD56-NKG2C+ T-cell subsets from several donors, TCR beta-chain repertoires were profiled. Of the eight sequenced donors, seven were found to be HCMV-seropositive and one was found to be HCMV-seronegative. In several experiments an anti-gammadeltaTCR antibody was added to restrict sorting to alphabetaTCR-expressing T cells. In 6 or 7 donors, the dominant CD3+CD56+NKG2C+ clonotypes ranked among the top 10 CD8+ clonotypes, making up roughly 1.0-8% of CD8+ T cells. Those dominant clonotypes were again the most abundant among CD3+CD56-NKG2C+ cells in a handful of donors, at roughly 25-60.1%. Whether the expanded NKG2C-expressing T cell clones were specific for HCMV antigens was left unclear. The eight sequenced donors were randomly selected healthy volunteers, three men and five women. To determine HCMV serostatus, a commercial ELISA kit was used to detect HCMV-specific IgG in serum. MIGEC was used to demultiplex reads and group the reads by UMI, and MiTCR was used to assemble and quantify clonotypes. To remove erroneous sequences, TCR cDNA sequences were retained only when supported by two or more reads. The tcR package was used for downstream repertoire analysis, and clonotypes were matched across fractions by CDR3 nucleotide sequence plus V segment. VDJmatch was used to annotate antigen specificity against VDJdb, with one amino acid substitution in CDR3 permitted.

Sequencing was done on a sample of CD8+ T cells sorted from blood. The rearrangement combines TRBV21-1 with TRBJ1-1; the table's D call, TRBD1, was not checked against the DNA. TRBV21-1 represents a pseudogene. This clonotype originated in a woman aged 18 to 35 in good health. The CDR3 in this case is CASSGHRGGPEAFF. DNA sequence: TGTGCCAGCTCGGGCCACAGGGGGGGCCCTGAAGCTTTCTTT.